This T cell receptor beta chain was captured in a study of T cell responses to AZD1222 COVID-19 vaccine. The protocol was immunoSEQ multiplex PCR, while the TCRdb copy is restricted to in-frame clones and leaves out a portion. Among about 63,000 clones listed, 65% to 90% were seen once. J gave up 2 bases and V 2 bases, and 6 bases lay outside the gene matches. The CDR3 covers 16 residues. The germline V gene has CDR1 SGDLS and CDR2 YYNGEE. This clonotype originated in an adult in good health. Sample: peripheral blood, taken on day 0 of AZD1222 vaccination. The V gene is TRBV9, the J gene TRBJ1-3; 8 positions match TRBD1. As DNA, the CDR3 is TGTGCCAGCAGCGTCGATCAGGGGGCTGCTGGAAACACCATATATTTT. Amino acids: CASSVDQGAAGNTIYF.